The T cell receptor (beta chain) under discussion was sequenced for a study of T cells in localized non-small cell lung cancer. Whole-study results and caveats: Owing to sequencing of a solitary tumor region, heterogeneity cannot be discounted. A median around 57 of the top 100 tumor clones appeared in adjacent lung. Longer overall survival accompanied higher blood T cell density.

The repertoire was sequenced with immunoSEQ multiplex PCR; TCRdb's copy has only in-frame clones and lacks some. This sample carries around 40,000 clones, around 83% of them seen once, and the ten largest clones take 6.5% to 10%. CDR3 length: 15 amino acids. V shed 7 bases and J shed 5 bases, with 21 bases lying between them. CDR1 and CDR2 (germline): SGHVS, FQNEAQ. As for this clone: Its antigen remains unidentified.

The rearrangement joins TRBV7-8 to TRBJ2-7; possible D gene TRBD2, 6 bases. Sequenced here: PBMCs, sampled before any cancer treatment. The TCR sequence derives from a man aged 40 to 69 with stage II lung adenocarcinoma. CDR3 sequence: CASTTPRTGEHEQYF. CDR3 nucleotides: TGTGCCAGCACCACTCCCCGGACGGGGGAGCACGAGCAGTACTTC.